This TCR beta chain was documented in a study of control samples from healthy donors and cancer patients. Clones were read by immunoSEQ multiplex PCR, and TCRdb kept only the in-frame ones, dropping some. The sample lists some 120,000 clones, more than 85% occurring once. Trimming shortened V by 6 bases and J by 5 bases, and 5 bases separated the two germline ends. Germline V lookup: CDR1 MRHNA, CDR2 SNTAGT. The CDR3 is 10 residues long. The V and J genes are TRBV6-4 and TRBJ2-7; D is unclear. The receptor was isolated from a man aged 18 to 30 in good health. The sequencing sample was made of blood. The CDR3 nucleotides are TGTGCCAGCAGGGATAACGAGCAGTACTTC. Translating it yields CASRDNEQYF.